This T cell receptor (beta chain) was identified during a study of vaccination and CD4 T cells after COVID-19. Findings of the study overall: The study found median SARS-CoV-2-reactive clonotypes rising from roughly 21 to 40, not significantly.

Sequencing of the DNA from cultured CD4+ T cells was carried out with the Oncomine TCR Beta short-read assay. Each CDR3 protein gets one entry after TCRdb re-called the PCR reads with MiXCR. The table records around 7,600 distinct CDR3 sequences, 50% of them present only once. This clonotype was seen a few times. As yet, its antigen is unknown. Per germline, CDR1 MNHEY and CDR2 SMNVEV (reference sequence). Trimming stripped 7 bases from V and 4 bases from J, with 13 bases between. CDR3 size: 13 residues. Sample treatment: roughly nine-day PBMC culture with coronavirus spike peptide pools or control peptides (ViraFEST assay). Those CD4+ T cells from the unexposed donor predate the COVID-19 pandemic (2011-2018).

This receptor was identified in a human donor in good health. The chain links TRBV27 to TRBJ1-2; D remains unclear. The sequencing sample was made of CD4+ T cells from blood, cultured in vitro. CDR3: CASTPGDSYGYTF. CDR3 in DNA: TGTGCCAGCACCCCGGGTGATTCCTATGGCTACACCTTC.